Shown below are 24 T cell receptor beta chains from a single sample sequenced in a study of cytomegalovirus exposure and HLA in healthy donors. PCR amplification relied on 60 Vbeta primers (plus 13 Jbeta primers). TCRdb's copy holds only in-frame clones and misses some; the assay was immunoSEQ multiplex PCR. Of tens of thousands of clones listed, over 75% are singletons. The material sequenced was PBMCs. These receptors were obtained from a woman aged 25 to 39 in good health and CMV-seropositive.

The chain uses TRBV6-5 and TRBJ1-5, with D perhaps TRBD1 (5 bases). CDR1 is MNHEY, CDR2 SVGAGI, per germline. Trimming left V 6 bases short and J 9 bases short, with 18 bases between. The CDR3 runs to 14 residues. The CDR3 region has the DNA TGTGCCAGCAGCCTTGACAGTCTCTCAAGGCCCCAGCATTTT. Protein: CASSLDSLSRPQHF.

This chain joins TRBV11-2 and TRBJ1-2; D call uncertain. Germline CDR1 is SGHAT and CDR2 is FQNNGV. Between the trimmed V and J ends, which lost 3 bases and 5 bases, there was a span of 7 bases. CDR3 length equals 12 residues. The CDR3 protein is CASSFTEYGYTF. The CDR3 nucleotides are TGTGCCAGCAGCTTCACAGAATATGGCTACACCTTC.

V and J are TRBV4-1 and TRBJ2-7; 9 bases match TRBD2. The trim removed 6 bases at V and 5 bases at J, leaving 17 bases unmatched. Germline V lookup: CDR1 MGHRA, CDR2 YSYEKL. This CDR3 comprises 17 residues. The CDR3: CASSRSTPRTSVDEQYF. As DNA, the CDR3 is TGCGCCAGCAGTCGATCCACCCCCCGGACTAGCGTCGACGAGCAGTACTTC.

The chain combines TRBV20-1 with TRBJ2-7; the match to TRBD2 covers 8 bases. This CDR3 has 11 amino acids. Germline CDR1 and CDR2: DFQATT and SNEGSKA (reference sequence). The junction had 1 base not matched to a gene; V was cut back by 5 bases and J by 4 bases. For the CDR3, the DNA is TGCAGTGCTGGGACTAGTTACGAGCAGTACTTC. It encodes CSAGTSYEQYF.

CDR3 in amino acids: CASLPGPGNTEAFF. The CDR3 DNA is TGTGCCAGTCTCCCTGGGCCAGGGAACACTGAAGCTTTCTTT. V and J are TRBV19 and TRBJ1-1; D gene ambiguous. V was pared by 8 bases and J by 1 base, with 14 bases between. CDR3 length: 14 amino acids. Germline V gene data show CDR1 as LNHDA and CDR2 as SQIVND (reference sequence).

The chain links TRBV5-1 to TRBJ2-1; 11 bases agree with TRBD2. This CDR3 contains 16 residues. The germline gives CDR1 SGHRS, CDR2 YFSETQ. The ends lost 2 bases at V and 7 bases at J; junction bases unmatched: 8. The CDR3 region has the DNA TGCGCCAGCAGCTTCCTCACTAGCGGGAGTAGGAATGAGCAGTTCTTC. It translates to CASSFLTSGSRNEQFF.

On this clone: Other nucleotide sequences from this sample produce the same CDR3. The gene calls are TRBV11-3 and TRBJ2-1, with TRBD2 identical over 10 bases. CDR1 SGHNT and CDR2 YENEEA come from the germline V gene. Trimming took 4 bases from V and 6 from J; bases not matched to a gene: 3. The CDR3 length is 14 residues. The DNA for the CDR3 is TGTGCCAGCAGCTATAGCGGGAGGCGCAATGAGCAGTTCTTC. Its translation is CASSYSGRRNEQFF.

This clone was found a few times. V usage is TRBV5-1 and J usage is TRBJ2-7, with 8 bases lining up with TRBD1. Germline V gives CDR1 SGHRS, CDR2 YFSETQ. This CDR3 spans 12 amino acids. Unmatched junction bases numbered 2, after V lost 3 bases and J lost 6 bases. DNA for the CDR3: TGCGCCAGCAGCTACGGACAGGGCGAGCAGTACTTC. Its translation is CASSYGQGEQYF.

This chain connects TRBV27 to TRBJ2-5; D possibly corresponds to TRBD1 (5 bases). The length of the CDR3 is 14 residues. Looked up from germline, CDR1 is MNHEY and CDR2 is SMNVEV (reference sequence). V lost 5 bases, J lost 3 bases, and 13 bases lay in between. DNA of the CDR3: TGTGCCAGCAGTCCACTCCTGACAGAAGAGACCCAGTACTTC. Translated: CASSPLLTEETQYF.

This rearrangement joins TRBV27 to TRBJ1-1; D ambiguous. V lost 4 bases and J 2 bases, leaving 8 bases between the germline ends. Germline loops: CDR1 MNHEY, CDR2 SMNVEV (reference sequence). CDR3 length: 13 amino acids. The CDR3 loop is CASSSGKNTEAFF. The CDR3, as DNA: TGTGCCAGCAGTTCCGGGAAAAACACTGAAGCTTTCTTT.

The chain couples TRBV30 to TRBJ2-7; TRBD1 might be the D (7 bases). The germline V gene has CDR1 GTSNPN and CDR2 SVGIG (reference sequence). The length of the CDR3 is 14 residues. Between the trimmed V and J ends, which lost 2 bases and 6 bases, there was a span of 17 bases. CDR3 amino acids: CAWSSYLQGGEQYF. CDR3 bases: TGTGCCTGGAGTTCTTACCTTCAGGGGGGCGAGCAGTACTTC.

The chain employs TRBV27 and TRBJ2-7; 9 positions agree with TRBD1. V gave up 4 bases and J gave up 1 base; unmatched junction bases: 8. The CDR3 extends over 16 amino acids. Germline assignment: CDR1 MNHEY and CDR2 SMNVEV (reference sequence). The CDR3 sequence: CASSSRTGDFSYEQYF. In DNA form, the CDR3 reads TGTGCCAGCAGTTCCCGGACAGGGGATTTTTCCTACGAGCAGTACTTC.

The chain links TRBV5-1 to TRBJ2-5; the match to TRBD2 covers 15 bases. The J call is uncertain, as TRBJ2-7 better fits the DNA end. The CDR3 has 17 residues. Germline V CDR1 and CDR2: SGHRS, YFSETQ. The CDR3 coding sequence is TGCGCCAGCAGCCCGGGACTAGCGGGAGGTACGTCCTACGAGCAGTACTTC. Translation gives CASSPGLAGGTSYEQYF.

This chain connects TRBV28 to TRBJ2-7; TRBD2 agrees at 14 bases. The CDR3 is 17 residues long. Germline values: CDR1 MDHEN, CDR2 SYDVKM. The J segment lost 1 base and the V segment lost 5 bases, leaving 7 bases of the junction unmatched. As DNA, the CDR3 is TGTGCCAGCAGTACCGGGACTAGCGGGAGTCGGTCCTACGAGCAGTACTTC. Residues: CASSTGTSGSRSYEQYF.

V usage is TRBV5-8 and J usage is TRBJ1-5, with D maybe TRBD1 (5 bases). The ends were cut back, 5 bases at V and 3 bases at J, with 9 bases in the middle. Germline CDR1 SGHTS, CDR2 YDEGEE. The CDR3 consists of 13 residues. CDR3 sequence reads: CASSRGYNQPQHF. CDR3 nucleotides: TGTGCCAGCAGTAGGGGTTACAATCAGCCCCAGCATTTT.

In its sample, this clone was seen once. The rearrangement uses TRBV19 and TRBJ2-1; TRBD2 matches at 8 bases. The CDR3 totals 13 residues. J lost 9 bases, V lost 5 bases, and 6 bases had no gene match. Germline assignment: CDR1 LNHDA and CDR2 SQIVND (reference sequence). The CDR3 here is CASSPGGAGEQFF. DNA of the CDR3: TGTGCCAGTAGTCCCGGGGGGGCTGGTGAGCAGTTCTTC.

This clone was recorded only once. The chain links TRBV19 to TRBJ2-1, with 7 positions matching TRBD2. Germline loops: CDR1 LNHDA, CDR2 SQIVND (reference sequence). V lost 6 bases, J lost 4 bases, and 6 bases stayed unmatched. This CDR3 is 14 amino acids long. The DNA for the CDR3 is TGTGCCAGTAGACCGGGACTAAGATACAATGAGCAGTTCTTC. It yields the protein CASRPGLRYNEQFF.

V is TRBV18 and J is TRBJ2-7, with 7 bases lining up with TRBD2. Trimming took 3 bases from V and 5 from J; bases not matched to a gene: 4. Germline CDR1 KGHSH, CDR2 LQKENI. This CDR3 spans 13 amino acids. The CDR3: CASSPWTSDEQYF. CDR3 nucleotides: TGTGCCAGCTCACCTTGGACTAGTGACGAGCAGTACTTC.

V is TRBV7-9 and J is TRBJ2-3; 10 bases are shared with TRBD1. J gave up 3 bases and V 5 bases, and 8 bases lay outside the gene matches. This CDR3 has 16 residues. Germline-derived CDR1 and CDR2 are SEHNR and FQNEAQ (reference sequence). The CDR3 DNA is TGTGCCAGCAGCACTCGGACAGGGGGTGCGACAGATACGCAGTATTTT. Residues: CASSTRTGGATDTQYF.

The genes are TRBV2 and TRBJ1-6; 8 positions match TRBD1. CDR3 size: 14 residues. Germline CDR1 reads SNHLY; CDR2 reads FYNNEI. V was pared by 7 bases and J by 8 bases, with 7 bases of the junction left unmatched. The CDR3 loop reads CASNDRGLYSPLHF. CDR3 in DNA: TGTGCCAGCAACGACAGGGGATTGTATTCACCCCTCCACTTT.

The chain is built from TRBV18 and TRBJ1-4, with 7 bases identical to TRBD1. Losses at the gene ends were 3 bases for V and 5 bases for J; bases not matched to a gene: 3. The CDR3 is 14 amino acids. CDR1 and CDR2 from the germline V gene are KGHSH and LQKENI. DNA for the CDR3: TGTGCCAGCTCACCTCGGGACAGCAATGAAAAACTGTTTTTT. It specifies CASSPRDSNEKLFF. The full variable domain, rest sourced from reference TRBV18 and TRBJ1-4, is NAGVMQNPRHLVRRRGQEARLRCSPMKGHSHVYWYRQLPEEGLKFMVYLQKENIIDESGMPKERFSAEFPKEGPSILRIQQVVRGDSAAYFCASSPRDSNEKLFFGSGTQLSVL.

This sequence joins TRBV18 and TRBJ1-1; perhaps TRBD1 as D (6 bases). This CDR3 region has 17 residues. Germline V gene sequence: CDR1 KGHSH, CDR2 LQKENI. V was clipped by 2 bases and J by 6 bases, with 22 bases between them. The DNA of the CDR3 is TGTGCCAGCTCACCAGCTTTCAAACAGGGAAGAGGCGCTGAAGCTTTCTTT. Residues: CASSPAFKQGRGAEAFF.

The rearrangement links TRBV9 to TRBJ1-5, with a weak D call TRBD1 (5 bases). This CDR3 spans 15 amino acids. Germline V gives CDR1 SGDLS, CDR2 YYNGEE. V lost 0 bases and J lost 2, with 9 bases in between. The CDR3 bases are TGTGCCAGCAGCGTAGGAGTAGGGGGCAATCAGCCCCAGCATTTT. This sequence encodes CASSVGVGGNQPQHF.

This chain connects TRBV2 to TRBJ2-2; 8 bases map to TRBD2. This CDR3 spans 14 amino acids. V shed 11 bases, J shed 7 bases, and the junction held 12 bases outside the gene matches. Germline V gene sequence: CDR1 SNHLY, CDR2 FYNNEI. The CDR3, as DNA: TGTGCCGGGACAAGCGGGAGTTGGGGCGGGGAGCTGTTTTTT. This codes for CAGTSGSWGGELFF.